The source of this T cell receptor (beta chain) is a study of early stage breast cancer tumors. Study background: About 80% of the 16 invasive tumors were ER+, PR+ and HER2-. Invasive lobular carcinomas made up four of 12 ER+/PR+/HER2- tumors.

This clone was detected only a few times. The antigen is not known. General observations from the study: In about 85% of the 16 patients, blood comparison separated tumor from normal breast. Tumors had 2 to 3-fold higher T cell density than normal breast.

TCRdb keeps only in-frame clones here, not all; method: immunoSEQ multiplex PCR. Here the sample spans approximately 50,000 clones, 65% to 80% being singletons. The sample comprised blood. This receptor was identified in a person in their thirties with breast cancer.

The chain's CDR3 is CASRGQLNTEAFF. DNA for the CDR3: TGTGCCAGCAGAGGACAGCTGAACACTGAAGCTTTCTTT. The chain uses TRBV2 and TRBJ1-1; possible D gene TRBD1, 6 bases. There are 13 residues in the CDR3. With 6 bases removed from V and 0 bases from J, the gap between germline ends came to 8 bases. The V gene's germline CDR1 is SNHLY and CDR2 FYNNEI.